Below, 9 T cell receptor beta chains from the same sample are listed, as sequenced in a study of blood T cells in healthy people across ages. Sample-barcoded 5' priming and a J-beta primer mix drove a second PCR of 7 to 11 cycles. TCRdb reprocessed the 5' RACE reads via MiXCR and lists one record per CDR3 protein. Among 700,000 to 1,000,000 distinct CDR3 sequences listed, under 45% were seen once. The sample taken for sequencing was blood. Receptors originate from a man aged 55 to 69 in good health.

About this clonotype itself: At one of its ends the junction is not consistent with the germline gene, which may arise from a read error. The chain recombines TRBV20-1 with TRBJ2-7, with 8 nucleotides matching TRBD1. CDR3 length: 14 residues. Germline values: CDR1 DFQATT, CDR2 SNEGSKA (reference sequence). The CDR3 region is CSVRGGTGLYEQYF. CDR3 bases: TGCAGTGTTAGAGGGGGGACAGGACTTTACGAGCAGTACTTC.

This sequence joins TRBV20-1 and TRBJ2-7; 8 nucleotides line up with TRBD1. Germline V gene sequence: CDR1 DFQATT, CDR2 SNEGSKA (reference sequence). The CDR3 length is 15 residues. V shed 0 bases and J 4 bases; nucleotides not matched to a gene: 8. The CDR3: CSARDWGRGPYEQYF. The CDR3 DNA reads TGCAGTGCTAGAGATTGGGGCAGGGGGCCGTACGAGCAGTACTTC.

The chain recombines TRBV20-1 with TRBJ2-7; 11 bases agree with TRBD1. V shed 4 bases and J 1 base; nucleotides not matched to a gene: 3. Germline V gene data show CDR1 as DFQATT and CDR2 as SNEGSKA (reference sequence). CDR3 length equals 14 residues. The CDR3 DNA reads as TGCAGTGCTACCGGGACAGGGGGTTCCTACGAGCAGTACTTC. It encodes CSATGTGGSYEQYF.

CDR3 in DNA: TGTGCCATCAGCCCGGTTTCCTCCTACGAGCAGTACTTC. It translates to CAISPVSSYEQYF. The rearrangement links TRBV10-3 to TRBJ2-7; the D is unclear. The CDR3 totals 13 residues. Deletions cut 6 bases from V and 0 bases from J, with 9 bases between. Germline lookup yields CDR1 ENHRY and CDR2 SYGVKD.

The table lists this clonotype with a few counts. The rearrangement links TRBV29-1 to TRBJ2-1, with 9 bases lining up with TRBD1. With V trimmed by 7 bases and J by 7 bases, 8 bases remained unmatched. This CDR3 contains 13 residues. CDR1 and CDR2 from the germline V gene are SQVTM and ANQGSEA. CDR3 sequence reads: CSAPGQGQNEQFF. DNA for the CDR3: TGCAGCGCACCAGGACAGGGGCAAAATGAGCAGTTCTTC.

The chain uses TRBV20-1 and TRBJ2-3; TRBD2 might be the D (6 bases). Per germline, CDR1 DFQATT and CDR2 SNEGSKA (reference sequence). This CDR3 is built from 16 residues. Between the trimmed V and J ends, which lost 4 bases and 1 base, there was a span of 18 bases. CDR3 region: CSATGRLSGRTDTQYF. CDR3 sequence (DNA): TGCAGTGCTACCGGAAGACTGAGCGGGCGCACAGATACGCAGTATTTT.

The rearrangement uses TRBV7-6 and TRBJ2-1; a weak D match, TRBD1 (6 bases). Germline-derived CDR1 and CDR2 are SGHVS and FNYEAQ. CDR3 length equals 17 residues. V was trimmed by 0 bases and J by 6 bases, leaving 18 bases between them. CDR3 sequence (DNA): TGTGCCAGCAGCTTAGCGGGGGCTAGCCCACCCCTCAATGAGCAGTTCTTC. Translation gives CASSLAGASPPLNEQFF. Supplemented by reference TRBV7-6 and TRBJ2-1, the full variable domain reads GAGVSQSPRYKVTKRGQDVALRCDPISGHVSLYWYRQALGQGPEFLTYFNYEAQQDKSGLPNDRFSAERPEGSISTLTIQRTEQRDSAMYRCASSLAGASPPLNEQFFGPGTRLTVL.

The rearrangement joins TRBV3-1 to TRBJ1-2, with 8 bases that match TRBD1. Germline CDR1 LGHDT, CDR2 YNNKEL (reference sequence). This CDR3 has 15 amino acids. J was trimmed by 2 bases and V by 4 bases; bases with no gene match: 6. DNA of the CDR3: TGTGCCAGCAGCCCGACAGGGGCCCACAACTATGGCTACACCTTC. Protein product: CASSPTGAHNYGYTF.

This sequence joins TRBV11-2 and TRBJ1-1; 12 bases agree with TRBD1. V was clipped by 1 base and J by 6 bases; unmatched bases: 3. The CDR3 loop spans 15 amino acids. Looked up from germline, CDR1 is SGHAT and CDR2 is FQNNGV. The CDR3 nucleotides are TGTGCCAGCAGCTTAGCAGGGACAGGGGGCTCTGAAGCTTTCTTT. It is translated as CASSLAGTGGSEAFF. Complete variable domain (other parts from reference TRBV11-2 and TRBJ1-1): EAGVAQSPRYKIIEKRQSVAFWCNPISGHATLYWYQQILGQGPKLLIQFQNNGVVDDSQLPKDRFSAERLKGVDSTLKIQPAKLEDSAVYLCASSLAGTGGSEAFFGQGTRLTVV.